The 3 T cell receptor beta chains reported below all come from one sample, sequenced in a study of T-cell memory formation after mild COVID-19. One entry per CDR3 protein results from TCRdb running MiXCR on the 5' RACE reads. The sample holds 220,000 or so distinct CDR3 sequences, around 9.5% seen once. The sequenced material came from PBMCs or a T cell subset sorted from them (not recorded which). All receptors come from a young man who had mild COVID-19 (a few samples of this study predate the infection). Cell type and time point are not known.

This clonotype was detected ten times or more. The chain's CDR3 is CASSRTLDSEQYV. In DNA form, the CDR3 reads TGTGCCAGCAGCCGGACACTGGACAGCGAGCAGTACGTC. V and J are TRBV12-3 or TRBV12-4 and TRBJ2-7; weak D call: TRBD1 (6 bases). The CDR3 sequence is 13 residues long. V was trimmed by 6 bases and J by 6 bases, leaving 15 bases between them.

The V call is TRBV29-1, the J call TRBJ1-2, with 9 bases lining up with TRBD1. Germline CDR1 SQVTM, CDR2 ANQGSEA. The CDR3 is made up of 14 amino acids. The junction had 11 bases not matched to a gene; V was cut back by 6 bases and J by 6 bases. The CDR3 is CSVTTGGGANGYTF. Written as DNA, the CDR3 is TGCAGCGTGACTACAGGGGGCGGTGCCAATGGCTACACCTTC.

The gene calls are TRBV25-1 and TRBJ1-2; D unresolved. Trimming removed 7 bases from V and 3 bases from J, with 9 bases in between. This CDR3 spans 12 amino acids. The V gene's germline CDR1 is MGHDK and CDR2 SYGVNS. CDR3 region: CASNTGDYGYTF. CDR3 in DNA: TGTGCCAGCAATACCGGGGACTATGGCTACACCTTC.